The clone carrying this T cell receptor beta chain has only a few counts. Antigen specificity is unknown. The sample belongs to a study of post-analysis software for immune sequencing data. Study findings and constraints: Strong co-clustering by F measure was seen for same-batch samples. A significant reduction in normalized Chao1 diversity was observed in multiple sclerosis patients versus controls. With TRBV5-6, TRBV5-1 and TRBV20-1 included, 4 to 6 TRBV segments were more frequent in patients than in controls.

Included in the TCR beta cDNA libraries were unique molecular identifiers. With roughly 1 to 11 million T cells as the source, 450,000 to 600,000 cDNA molecules resulted. TCRdb reanalysed the PCR reads using MiXCR and keeps one entry per CDR3 protein. The sample has about 500,000 distinct CDR3 sequences; under 55% are singletons. Germline V gene lookup returns CDR1 SQVTM and CDR2 ANQGSEA. This CDR3 has 14 amino acids. The V and J ends lost 6 bases and 3 bases respectively, with 17 bases between them. V gene TRBV29-1 combines with J gene TRBJ1-1; D is unclear. The TCR was taken from a girl aged 5 to 17 with multiple sclerosis. Sequenced: blood. The chain's CDR3 is CSVAKRVADTEAFF. The CDR3 DNA reads as TGCAGCGTCGCAAAACGGGTAGCGGACACTGAAGCTTTCTTT.